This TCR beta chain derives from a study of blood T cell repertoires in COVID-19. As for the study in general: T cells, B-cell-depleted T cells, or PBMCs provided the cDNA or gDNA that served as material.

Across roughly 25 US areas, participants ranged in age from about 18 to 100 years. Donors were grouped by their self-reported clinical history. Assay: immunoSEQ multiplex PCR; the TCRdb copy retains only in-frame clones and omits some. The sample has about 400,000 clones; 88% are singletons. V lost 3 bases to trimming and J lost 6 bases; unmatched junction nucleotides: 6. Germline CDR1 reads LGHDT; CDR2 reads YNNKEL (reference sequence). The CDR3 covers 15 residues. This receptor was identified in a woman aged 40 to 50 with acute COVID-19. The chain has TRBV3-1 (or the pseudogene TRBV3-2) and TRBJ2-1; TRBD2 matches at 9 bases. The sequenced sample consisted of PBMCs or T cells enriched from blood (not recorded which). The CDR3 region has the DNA TGTGCCAGCAGCCAGCTAGCGGGGACTGGCAATGAGCAGTTCTTC. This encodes CASSQLAGTGNEQFF.